This TCR beta chain is from a study of T cell responses to AZD1222 COVID-19 vaccine. V was trimmed by 0 bases and J by 6 bases, leaving 9 bases between them. Germline V lookup: CDR1 MGHRA, CDR2 YSYEKL. This CDR3 has 14 residues. Findings and caveats of the study: Sampling captured repertoires only after the peak T cell response. The sample set comprised mostly white British donors with more females, and clonal diversity was possibly underestimated. Spike-spanning, vaccine-associated CD4 TCRs were dominant at 160-218 and 743-854. Only 5 or 6 individuals given AZD1222 were seropositive at baseline.

The count of this clone is one. Its antigen is not known. Assay: immunoSEQ multiplex PCR; the TCRdb copy retains only in-frame clones and omits some. Of some 120,000 clones listed, 85% to 95% are singletons. The clonotype was recovered from an adult in good health. The sequencing used peripheral blood, collected on day 0 of AZD1222 vaccination. The chain uses TRBV4-1 and TRBJ2-1, with no clear D. CDR3 protein: CASSQDTMINEQFF. CDR3 nucleotides: TGCGCCAGCAGCCAAGATACCATGATCAATGAGCAGTTCTTC.